These 17 T cell receptor beta chains came from one sample sequenced in a study of blood T cell repertoires in COVID-19. Clones were read by immunoSEQ multiplex PCR, and TCRdb kept only the in-frame ones, dropping some. The sample lists around 220,000 clones; approximately 80% were seen once. Specimen: peripheral blood. The receptors derive from an elderly woman with COVID-19, enrolled during active disease.

The table lists this clone with a count of one. This chain connects TRBV6-1 to TRBJ2-7; D remains unclear. Trimming pared 7 bases from V and 1 base from J, leaving 17 bases between. Germline assignment: CDR1 MNHNS and CDR2 SASEGT. This CDR3 has 15 amino acids. CDR3 DNA sequence: TGTGCCAGCAAGACGGGTTCGAGCAGTTCCTACGAGCAGTACTTC. Its protein is CASKTGSSSSYEQYF.

The V gene is TRBV7-3, the J gene TRBJ2-3; a possible D gene is TRBD2 (6 bases). Germline CDR1 reads SGHTA; CDR2 reads FQGTGA. V lost 3 bases and J 4 bases, leaving 8 bases between the germline ends. The CDR3 runs to 13 residues. CDR3 residues: CASSFRLADTQYF. In nucleotides, the CDR3 is TGTGCCAGCAGCTTCAGACTAGCAGATACGCAGTATTTT.

In regard to this clone: The same CDR3 arises from other DNA sequences in this sample as well. The chain carries TRBV5-1 and TRBJ1-2; D is undetermined. The germline gives CDR1 SGHRS, CDR2 YFSETQ. This CDR3 is 13 amino acids long. Trimming removed 0 bases from V and 8 bases from J, with 11 bases in between. The CDR3 region has the DNA TGCGCCAGCAGCTTGGAACAAGGACTAGGCTACACCTTC. The encoded protein is CASSLEQGLGYTF.

This clone was observed a single time. This rearrangement joins TRBV3-1 (or the pseudogene TRBV3-2) to TRBJ1-2, with D tentatively TRBD1 (6 bases). Trimming removed 3 bases at V and 8 bases at J, with 16 bases between. This CDR3 contains 14 residues. Per the germline V gene, CDR1 is LGHDT and CDR2 is YNNKEL (reference sequence). The CDR3 DNA reads as TGTGCCAGCAGCCAGGATTGGACAGCGCGAGGCTACACCTTC. It yields the protein CASSQDWTARGYTF.

The chain combines TRBV5-1 with TRBJ1-3; D is perhaps TRBD1 (6 bases). Deletions cut 2 bases from V and 4 bases from J, with 10 bases between. The CDR3 has 14 residues. In germline, CDR1 is SGHRS, CDR2 YFSETQ. In DNA, the CDR3 is TGCGCCAGCAGCTTCGGGGGGCAGGGAAACACCATATATTTT. Amino acid sequence: CASSFGGQGNTIYF.

The gene calls are TRBV3-1 (or the pseudogene TRBV3-2) and TRBJ1-5, with D perhaps matching TRBD1 (5 bases). V was trimmed by 4 bases and J by 1 base, leaving 8 bases between them. This CDR3 comprises 14 residues. In germline, CDR1 is LGHDT, CDR2 YNNKEL (reference sequence). CDR3 protein: CASSPRQSNQPQHF. For the CDR3, the DNA is TGTGCCAGCAGCCCCCGACAGAGCAATCAGCCCCAGCATTTT.

V usage is TRBV6-5 and J usage is TRBJ1-1, with 9 bases lining up with TRBD1. The CDR3 spans 13 residues. Germline V gene sequence: CDR1 MNHEY, CDR2 SVGAGI. The V and J ends lost 6 bases and 10 bases, in that order; junction bases with no gene match: 9. In DNA, the CDR3 is TGTGCCAGCAGCAGAGACAGGGGGTACGCAGCTTTCTTT. Its translation is CASSRDRGYAAFF.

This chain joins TRBV14 and TRBJ1-1; tentatively, D is TRBD1 (5 bases). The length of the CDR3 is 11 residues. Germline V gene data show CDR1 as SGHDN and CDR2 as FVKESK. V was clipped by 8 bases and J by 11 bases, with 15 bases between them. The CDR3 DNA reads TGTGCCAGCGCCCATGGGGCAGTTGCTTTCTTT. It yields the protein CASAHGAVAFF.

The chain recombines TRBV5-1 with TRBJ2-3; D perhaps matches TRBD1 (6 bases). The germline V gene encodes CDR1 SGHRS and CDR2 YFSETQ. Trimming removed 0 bases from V and 5 bases from J, with 16 bases in between. This CDR3 has 16 residues. The CDR3 spells CASSLGWAGEIDTQYF. The CDR3 coding sequence is TGCGCCAGCAGCTTGGGATGGGCAGGGGAAATAGATACGCAGTATTTT.

The table lists this clone with a count of one. The genes are TRBV5-8 and TRBJ1-2; 8 positions agree with TRBD1. CDR3 length: 14 residues. V lost 4 bases and J lost 8; bases outside the gene matches: 10. Per the germline V gene, CDR1 is SGHTS and CDR2 is YDEGEE. CDR3 DNA: TGTGCCAGCAGCCAGGACAGGGACCGATACGGCTACACCTTC. Translation: CASSQDRDRYGYTF.

The rearrangement joins TRBV11-1 to TRBJ2-2, with TRBD2 identical over 7 bases. Germline assignment: CDR1 SGHAT and CDR2 FQDESV (reference sequence). J gave up 4 bases and V 1 base, and 6 bases lay outside the gene matches. The CDR3 consists of 16 residues. CDR3 DNA: TGTGCCAGCAGCTTAGGAGCGGGAACGGCCACCGGGGAGCTGTTTTTT. Protein product: CASSLGAGTATGELFF.

The rearrangement joins TRBV3-1 (or the pseudogene TRBV3-2) to TRBJ2-7, with 9 bases aligning to TRBD2. The CDR3 is made up of 16 amino acids. Germline loops: CDR1 LGHDT, CDR2 YNNKEL (reference sequence). J lost 3 bases, V lost 2 bases, and 8 bases had no gene match. In DNA, the CDR3 is TGTGCCAGCAGCCAATTAGCGGGAGTCCCCCTCTACGAGCAGTACTTC. Translation gives CASSQLAGVPLYEQYF.

V and J are TRBV21-1 and TRBJ2-1; the D call in the table, TRBD2, was not verified against the DNA. TRBV21-1 is a recognized pseudogene. This CDR3 region has 16 residues. The DNA for the CDR3 is TGTGCCAGCAGCACTACAAGCGGGAGCGGGGGCAATGAGCAGTTCTTC. Translated: CASSTTSGSGGNEQFF.

This chain connects TRBV14 to TRBJ2-1, with 13 bases matching TRBD2. The CDR3 is 16 amino acids. The germline V gene has CDR1 SGHDN and CDR2 FVKESK. J was trimmed by 8 bases and V by 3 bases; bases with no gene match: 7. CDR3 sequence: CASSHFILAGGDEQFF. The CDR3 DNA sequence: TGTGCCAGCAGCCATTTTATACTAGCGGGAGGGGATGAGCAGTTCTTC.

The chain carries TRBV6-6 and TRBJ2-7; D is perhaps TRBD2 (5 bases). This CDR3 has 15 residues. V was shortened by 6 bases and J by 3 bases, with 18 bases between the two germline ends. In germline, CDR1 is MNHNY, CDR2 SVGAGI (reference sequence). Written as DNA, the CDR3 is TGTGCCAGCAGGCCCACTAGTGCGGAGGACTACGAGCAGTACTTC. Its translation is CASRPTSAEDYEQYF.

The gene calls are TRBV20-1 and TRBJ2-3, with a weak D call TRBD2 (5 bases). Germline CDR1 and CDR2: DFQATT and SNEGSKA (reference sequence). This CDR3 is 11 amino acids long. V dropped 6 bases and J dropped 5 bases, with 9 bases sitting between them. As DNA, the CDR3 is TGCAGTGCCGAGAGGGTAGATACGCAGTATTTT. This encodes CSAERVDTQYF.

The chain uses TRBV19 and TRBJ2-1; D perhaps matches TRBD2 (5 bases). The germline gives CDR1 LNHDA, CDR2 SQIVND (reference sequence). This CDR3 comprises 14 residues. Trimming cost V 10 bases and J 0 bases, with 13 bases left between them. The DNA of the CDR3 is TGTGCCACTACTGGGAGAAGCTCCTACAATGAGCAGTTCTTC. Translated, it gives CATTGRSSYNEQFF.